This T cell receptor (beta chain) derives from a study of tumor-infiltrating lymphocytes in primary liver carcinoma. Study context: Samples returned roughly 3.5 to 8 million productive TCRbeta reads, a yield that was similar across tissue types.

Out of unsorted whole blood came the blood RNA, and germline DNA was extracted as well. This clonotype was picked up a small number of times. The CDR3 extends over 18 amino acids. Unmatched junction bases numbered 21, after V lost 4 bases and J lost 14 bases. Priming with a constant-region primer yielded TCR beta cDNA from roughly 490 ng total RNA. Libraries of TCR beta came from three nested multiplex PCR rounds with slightly modified ARM-PCR. A C-beta reverse primer and TRBV1-TRBV30 forward primers served in each of the first two PCR rounds, at about 10 cycles apiece. TCRdb reprocessed the multiplex PCR reads via MiXCR and lists one record per CDR3 protein. The repertoire holds about 320,000 distinct CDR3 sequences, with approximately 65% as singletons.

The sequenced sample was peripheral blood. The sequence was obtained from a man in his forties with primary liver carcinoma and hepatitis B virus infection. This chain links TRBV12-3 or TRBV12-4 with TRBJ2-3; 13 positions match TRBD2. The CDR3 loop reads CASSSRGKGTSGTFQRYF. Here the CDR3 DNA reads TGTGCCAGCAGTTCCAGGGGGAAAGGGACTAGCGGGACGTTTCAGCGGTATTTT.